This T cell receptor (beta chain) comes out of a study of spatial heterogeneity in lung cancer. The sample holds many counts of this clonotype. As yet, its antigen is unknown. CDR1 and CDR2 from the germline V gene are MGHRA and YSYEKL. The CDR3 is 15 amino acids. V was clipped by 1 base and J by 2 bases, with 9 bases between them. Study results and limitations: Intratumoral expanded alpha and beta TCR counts were found to track tumor mutation counts.

Specified time point: sample taken at primary tumor resection. The authors sequenced whole RNA from tumor, nontumor lung or frozen PBMC without sorting. TCRdb processed the 5' RACE reads anew with MiXCR; each CDR3 protein has one entry. The sample has some 8,700 distinct CDR3 sequences, around 12% seen once. The chain has TRBV4-1 and TRBJ1-3; D ambiguous. The clonotype was recovered from a male donor with early-stage non-small cell lung cancer. Here the sequenced sample was lung tumor tissue, taken at surgery. For the CDR3, the DNA is TGCGCCAGCAGCCAAGTAGTGGTCCCTGGAAACACCATATATTTT. Its translation: CASSQVVVPGNTIYF.